This T cell receptor beta chain was documented in a study of spatial heterogeneity in lung cancer. Study results and caveats: Resection blood, more than follow-up blood, showed ubiquitous expanded tumor TCRs.

This clonotype appeared once. As yet, its antigen is unknown. A single base separates this from a much larger clone, so it may be a read error. The CDR3 spans 17 residues. In germline, CDR1 is LGHDT, CDR2 YNNKEL (reference sequence). Time point given: blood at routine non-recurrence follow-up after resection. Unsorted whole RNA from tumor, nontumor lung or frozen PBMC underwent sequencing. MiXCR, run by TCRdb on the 5' RACE reads, gives a single entry per CDR3 protein. The sample yields about 36,000 distinct CDR3 sequences, over 6.5% seen once. The specimen was PBMCs, collected at follow-up. This chain joins TRBV3-1 and TRBJ2-6; a possible D gene is TRBD2 (6 bases). The TCR originated in a male donor with early-stage non-small cell lung cancer. The CDR3 protein is CASRMGGRMAGTNVLTF. The CDR3 DNA reads TGTGCCAGCAGAATGGGGGGAAGGATGGCTGGGACCAACGTCCTGACTTTC.